Given below is one T cell receptor beta chain in context. The sample originates from a study of blood T cell repertoires in COVID-19. In the original workflow: It was from reference gene primer amplification that nucleated cell counts were estimated. The protocol was immunoSEQ multiplex PCR, while the TCRdb copy is restricted to in-frame clones and leaves out a portion. That table furnishes V, J and clone size, whereas the DNA furnished D and trimming. The table includes some 200,000 clones, roughly 84% detected once. The CDR3 sequence is 18 residues long. Germline assignment: CDR1 LGHDT and CDR2 YNNKEL (reference sequence). V shed 1 base, J shed 4 bases, and the junction held 14 bases outside the gene matches.

The sample consisted of peripheral blood. The chain is built from TRBV3-1 (or the pseudogene TRBV3-2) and TRBJ2-5; 8 bases line up with TRBD1. The sequence was collected from a human donor in a cohort sampled during active COVID-19. In nucleotides, the CDR3 is TGTGCCAGCAGCCAAGCCGGCAGGGGGCGACTAGTTCGAGAGACCCAGTACTTC. Translating it yields CASSQAGRGRLVRETQYF.